The source of this T cell receptor (beta chain) is a study of blood T cells in healthy people across ages. CDR3 size: 17 residues. J lost 7 bases, V lost 3 bases, and 9 bases had no gene match. The germline CDR1 and CDR2 sequences are MGHDK and SYGVNS. This clonotype came up many times. Combining a sample-barcoded 5' primer with a J-beta primer mix, a second PCR ran for 7 to 11 cycles. TCRdb analysed the 5' RACE reads with MiXCR anew, one entry per CDR3 protein. Of some 930,000 distinct CDR3 sequences in the sample, 29% were seen once. These data also formed part of another study, on T cells of mothers and their children. From that second work: Some 2.8 million TCR beta reads per child versus over 9 million per mother.

This chain uses TRBV25-1 with TRBJ2-1; 13 bases are shared with TRBD2. Sequencing used blood. The receptor's source is a woman aged 35 to 49 in good health. In DNA form, the CDR3 reads TGTGCCAGCAGTGACGCCTTACTAGCGGGGGGGGATAATGAGCAGTTCTTC. This codes for CASSDALLAGGDNEQFF.